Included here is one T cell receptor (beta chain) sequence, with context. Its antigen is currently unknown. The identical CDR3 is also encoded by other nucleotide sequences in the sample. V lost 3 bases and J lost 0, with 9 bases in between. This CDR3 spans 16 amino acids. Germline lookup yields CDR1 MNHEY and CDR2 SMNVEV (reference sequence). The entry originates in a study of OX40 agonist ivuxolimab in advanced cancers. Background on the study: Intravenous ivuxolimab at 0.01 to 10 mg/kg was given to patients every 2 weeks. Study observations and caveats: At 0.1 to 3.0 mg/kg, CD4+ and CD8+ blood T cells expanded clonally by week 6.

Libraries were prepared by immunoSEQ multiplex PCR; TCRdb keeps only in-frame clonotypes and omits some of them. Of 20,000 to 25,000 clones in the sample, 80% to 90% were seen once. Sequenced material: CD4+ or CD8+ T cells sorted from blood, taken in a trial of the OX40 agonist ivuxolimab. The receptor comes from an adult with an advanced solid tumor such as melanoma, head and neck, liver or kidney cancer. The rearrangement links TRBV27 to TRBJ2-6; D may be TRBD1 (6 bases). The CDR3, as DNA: TGTGCCAGCAGTTTCACAGGGACCTCTGGGGCCAACGTCCTGACTTTC. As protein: CASSFTGTSGANVLTF.